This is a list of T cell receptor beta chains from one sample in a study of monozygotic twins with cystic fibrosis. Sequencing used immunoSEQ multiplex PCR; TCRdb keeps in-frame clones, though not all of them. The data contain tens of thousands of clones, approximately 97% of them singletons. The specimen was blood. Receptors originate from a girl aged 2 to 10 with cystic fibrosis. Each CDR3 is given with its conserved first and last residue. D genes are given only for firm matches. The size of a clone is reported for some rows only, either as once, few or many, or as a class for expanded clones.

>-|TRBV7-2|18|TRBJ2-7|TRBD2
TGTGCCAGCAGCTCAAATGGACTAGCGGGAGGGAGGGCCTACGAGCAGTACTTC
CASSSNGLAGGRAYEQYF
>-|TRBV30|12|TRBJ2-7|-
TGTGCCTGGGACTACACAAGAAACGAGCAGTACTTC
CAWDYTRNEQYF
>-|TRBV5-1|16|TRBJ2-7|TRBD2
TGCGCCAGCAGCTTGGCCGCGCTGCGGGGGTTGGACGAGCAGTACTTC
CASSLAALRGLDEQYF
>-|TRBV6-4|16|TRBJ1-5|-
TGTGCCAGCAGTGGCCTAGAGGCTTATGCCAATCAGCCCCAGCATTTT
CASSGLEAYANQPQHF
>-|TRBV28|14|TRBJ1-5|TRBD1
TGTGCCAGCAGTTCCGACAGGGGCAATCAGCCCCAGCATTTT
CASSSDRGNQPQHF
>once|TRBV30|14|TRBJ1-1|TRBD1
TGTGCCTGGAGTCCCGACAGGGCGAACACTGAAGCTTTCTTT
CAWSPDRANTEAFF
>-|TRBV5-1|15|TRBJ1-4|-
TGCGCCAGCAGCTTGATCGGGGGGCGTAATGAAAAACTGTTTTTT
CASSLIGGRNEKLFF
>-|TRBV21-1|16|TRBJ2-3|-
TGTGCCAGCAGCCCTCCCGTTGGGGGTTGCACAGATACGCAGTATTTT
CASSPPVGGCTDTQYF
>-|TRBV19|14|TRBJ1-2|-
TGTGCCAGTAGTATTACCGGACCTACGGATGGCTACACCTTC
CASSITGPTDGYTF
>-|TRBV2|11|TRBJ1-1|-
TGTGCCAGCAGTGGTGGCATATGGGCTTTCTTT
CASSGGIWAFF
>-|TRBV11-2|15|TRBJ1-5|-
TGTGCCAGCAGCTTTGACGGTTATAGCAATCAGCCCCAGCATTTT
CASSFDGYSNQPQHF
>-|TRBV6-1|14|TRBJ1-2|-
TGTGCCAGTACAACAATAGGCAGGGAGTATGGCTACACCTTC
CASTTIGREYGYTF
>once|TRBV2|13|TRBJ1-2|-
TGTGCCAGCAGGGTCGGGACTTCAGGAGGCTACACCTTC
CASRVGTSGGYTF
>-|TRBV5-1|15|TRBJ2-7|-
TGCGCCAGCAGCTTGGATGGACTTCTCACCTACGAGCAGTACTTC
CASSLDGLLTYEQYF
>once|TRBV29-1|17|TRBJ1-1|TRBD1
TGCAGCGTTGGGGGACAGGGGACCTATTCGAAGGGCACTGAAGCTTTCTTT
CSVGGQGTYSKGTEAFF
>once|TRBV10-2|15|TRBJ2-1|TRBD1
TGCGCCAGCACCACTAATCAGGGGGTCCCTCGAGAGCAGTTCTTC
CASTTNQGVPREQFF
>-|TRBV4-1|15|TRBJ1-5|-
TGCGCCAGCAGCCAAGGAGAAGGCTTAGGTCAGCCCCAGCATTTT
CASSQGEGLGQPQHF
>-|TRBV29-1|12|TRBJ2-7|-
TGCAGCGTCGCGGACTTAACCTACGAGCAGTACTTC
CSVADLTYEQYF
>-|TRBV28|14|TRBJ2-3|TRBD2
TGTGCCAGCAGTTTACCGGGAGGGCCTGATACGCAGTATTTT
CASSLPGGPDTQYF
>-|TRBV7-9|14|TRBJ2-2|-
TGTGCCAGCAGGAGGGACTTAAACACCGGGGAGCTGTTTTTT
CASRRDLNTGELFF
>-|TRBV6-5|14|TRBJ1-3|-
TGTGCCAGCAAGCAGGGTAGACAAGGAAACACCATATATTTT
CASKQGRQGNTIYF
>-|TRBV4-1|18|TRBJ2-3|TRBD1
TGCGCCAGCAGCCAAGATCGACCAGGGGGCAAGGGCACAGATACGCAGTATTTT
CASSQDRPGGKGTDTQYF
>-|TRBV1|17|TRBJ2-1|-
TGCACCAGCAGCCTTTTCATAGCGGGAGGGGGTTACAATGAGCAGTTCTTC
CTSSLFIAGGGYNEQFF
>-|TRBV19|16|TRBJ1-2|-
TGTGCCAGTAGTACGCGAAACGGACGGCTAGGGCATGGCTACACCTTC
CASSTRNGRLGHGYTF
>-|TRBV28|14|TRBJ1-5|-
TGTGCCAGCAGGGGGAATAGGGTTAATCAGCCCCAGCATTTT
CASRGNRVNQPQHF
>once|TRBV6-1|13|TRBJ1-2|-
TGTGCCAGCAGTGAGTACGGGGAGGACGGCTACACCTTC
CASSEYGEDGYTF